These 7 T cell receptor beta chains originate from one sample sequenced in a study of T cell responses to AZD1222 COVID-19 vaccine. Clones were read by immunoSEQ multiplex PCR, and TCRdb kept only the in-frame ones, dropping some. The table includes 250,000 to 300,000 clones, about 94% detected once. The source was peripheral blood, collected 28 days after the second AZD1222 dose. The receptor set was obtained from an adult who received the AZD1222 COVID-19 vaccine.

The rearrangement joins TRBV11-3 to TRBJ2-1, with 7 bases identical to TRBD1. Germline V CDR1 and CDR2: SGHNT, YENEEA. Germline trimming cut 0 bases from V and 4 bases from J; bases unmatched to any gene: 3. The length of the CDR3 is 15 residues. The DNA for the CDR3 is TGTGCCAGCAGCTTAGAGCCGGGACAGTACAATGAGCAGTTCTTC. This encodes CASSLEPGQYNEQFF.

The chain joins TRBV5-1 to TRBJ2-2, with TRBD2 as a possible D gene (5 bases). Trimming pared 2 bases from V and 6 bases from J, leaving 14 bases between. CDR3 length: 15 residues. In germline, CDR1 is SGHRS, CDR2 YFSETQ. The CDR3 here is CASSFRGSAAGELFF. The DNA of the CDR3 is TGCGCCAGCAGCTTTCGAGGGTCCGCCGCCGGGGAGCTGTTTTTT.

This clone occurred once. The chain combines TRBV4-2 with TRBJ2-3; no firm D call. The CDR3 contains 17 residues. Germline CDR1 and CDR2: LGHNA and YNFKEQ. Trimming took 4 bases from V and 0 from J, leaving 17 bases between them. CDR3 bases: TGTGCCAGCAGCCCGACCGACCCCTGGGTTAGCACAGATACGCAGTATTTT. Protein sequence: CASSPTDPWVSTDTQYF.

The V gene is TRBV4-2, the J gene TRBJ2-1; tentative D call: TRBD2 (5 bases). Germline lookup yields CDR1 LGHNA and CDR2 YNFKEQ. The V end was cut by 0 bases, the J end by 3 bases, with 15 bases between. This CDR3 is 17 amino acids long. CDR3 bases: TGTGCCAGCAGCCAAGATAGAATAGCGCCGGACTACAATGAGCAGTTCTTC. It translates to CASSQDRIAPDYNEQFF.

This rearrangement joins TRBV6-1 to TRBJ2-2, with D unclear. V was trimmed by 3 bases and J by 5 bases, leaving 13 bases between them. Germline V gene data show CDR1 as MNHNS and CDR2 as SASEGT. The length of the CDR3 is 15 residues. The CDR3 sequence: CASSDLGYGTGELFF. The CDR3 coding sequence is TGTGCCAGCAGTGATCTGGGATATGGGACCGGGGAGCTGTTTTTT.

The CDR3 nucleotides are TGTGCCAGCACCCAGGGCCCGGGCAGCGAGCAGTACTTC. It is translated as CASTQGPGSEQYF. The chain carries TRBV12-3 or TRBV12-4 and TRBJ2-7, with D possibly TRBD1 on 5 matching bases. This CDR3 has 13 residues. Trimming left V 7 bases short and J 6 bases short, with 16 bases between.

As DNA, the CDR3 is TGCGCCAGCAGTGAGTACAGGGCGGGCAATCAGCCCCAGCATTTT. It yields the protein CASSEYRAGNQPQHF. The chain is built from TRBV10-2 and TRBJ1-5, with a possible D match to TRBD1 (6 bases). CDR1 and CDR2 from the germline V gene are WSHSY and SAAADI. Deletions cut 1 base from V and 2 bases from J, with 9 bases between. CDR3 size: 15 residues.